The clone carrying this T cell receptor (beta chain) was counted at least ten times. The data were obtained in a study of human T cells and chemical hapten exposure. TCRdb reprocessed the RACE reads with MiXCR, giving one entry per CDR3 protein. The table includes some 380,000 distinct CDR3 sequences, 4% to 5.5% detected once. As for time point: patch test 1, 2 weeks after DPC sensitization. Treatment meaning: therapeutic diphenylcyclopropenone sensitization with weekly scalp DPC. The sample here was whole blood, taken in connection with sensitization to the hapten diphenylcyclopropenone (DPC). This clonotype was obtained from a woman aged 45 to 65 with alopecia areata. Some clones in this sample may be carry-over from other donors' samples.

The CDR3 nucleotides read TGCAGCGTGTCCGGGGACCCGGGGATTCAGTACTTC. Amino acids: CSVSGDPGIQYF. The rearrangement links TRBV29-1 to TRBJ2-4, with D perhaps TRBD1 or TRBD2 (5 bases each). The CDR3 spans 12 residues. In germline, CDR1 is SQVTM, CDR2 ANQGSEA. Trimming removed 6 bases from V and 10 bases from J, with 16 bases in between.